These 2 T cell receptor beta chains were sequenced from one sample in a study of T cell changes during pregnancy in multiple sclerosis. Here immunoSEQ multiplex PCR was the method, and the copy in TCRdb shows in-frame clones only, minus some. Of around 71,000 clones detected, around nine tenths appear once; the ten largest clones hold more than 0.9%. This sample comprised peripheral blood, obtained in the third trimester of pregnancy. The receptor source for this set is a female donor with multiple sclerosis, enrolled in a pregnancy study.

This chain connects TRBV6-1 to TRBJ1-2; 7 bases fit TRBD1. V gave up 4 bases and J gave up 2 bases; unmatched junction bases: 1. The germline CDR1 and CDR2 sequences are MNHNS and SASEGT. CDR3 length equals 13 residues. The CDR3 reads CASSGDRNYGYTF. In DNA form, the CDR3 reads TGTGCCAGCAGTGGGGACAGAAACTATGGCTACACCTTC.

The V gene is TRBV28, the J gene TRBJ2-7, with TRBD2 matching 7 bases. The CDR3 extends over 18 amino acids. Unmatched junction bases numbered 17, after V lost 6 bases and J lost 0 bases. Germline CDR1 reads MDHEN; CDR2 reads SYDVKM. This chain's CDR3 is CASSGLVGVFSSSYEQYF. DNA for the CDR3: TGTGCCAGCAGCGGACTAGTTGGGGTATTCTCCAGCTCCTACGAGCAGTACTTC.